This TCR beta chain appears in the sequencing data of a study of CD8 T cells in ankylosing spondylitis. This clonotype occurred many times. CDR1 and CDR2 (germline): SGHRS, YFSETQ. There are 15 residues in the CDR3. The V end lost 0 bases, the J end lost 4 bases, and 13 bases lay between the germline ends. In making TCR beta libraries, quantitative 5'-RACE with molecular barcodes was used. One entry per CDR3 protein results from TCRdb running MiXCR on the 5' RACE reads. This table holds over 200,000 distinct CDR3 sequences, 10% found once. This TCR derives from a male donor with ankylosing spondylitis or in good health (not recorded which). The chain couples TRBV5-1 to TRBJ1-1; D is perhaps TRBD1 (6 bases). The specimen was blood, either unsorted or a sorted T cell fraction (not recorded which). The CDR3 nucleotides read TGCGCCAGCAGCTTGGAGGGCAGGGGATTCACTGAAGCTTTCTTT. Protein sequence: CASSLEGRGFTEAFF.